Listed below are T cell receptor beta chains from one sample, sequenced in a study of cytomegalovirus exposure and HLA in healthy donors. TCRdb's table, derived via immunoSEQ multiplex PCR, lists solely in-frame clones and lacks some. Here the sample spans almost 95,000 clones, 50% to 80% being singletons. The material sequenced was PBMCs. The receptors here all came from a man younger than 40 in good health and CMV-seronegative. The CDR3 runs from the conserved cysteine through the conserved F or W. Fields, in order: clone size, D gene, J gene, V gene, CDR3 DNA, CDR3 protein. D genes are given only for firm matches. Rows may omit the clone size; those that give it use once, few, many or a size class.

size: once
D: TRBD1
J: TRBJ2-1
V: TRBV10-3
DNA: TGTGCCATCAGCGAAGGACAGGGTGGGAGCAATGAGCAGTTCTTC
CDR3: CAISEGQGGSNEQFF

size: -
D: TRBD2
J: TRBJ2-7
V: TRBV28
DNA: TGTGCCATTTCCTTAGCGGGAGGCCCCTACGAGCAGTACTTC
CDR3: CAISLAGGPYEQYF

size: -
D: -
J: TRBJ2-7
V: TRBV27
DNA: TGTGCCAGCAGAAAAGGGAGCTACGAGCAGTACTTC
CDR3: CASRKGSYEQYF

size: -
D: -
J: TRBJ2-5
V: TRBV11-3
DNA: TGTGCCAGCAGCTTAGGGGTACCGTGGACAGACCAAGAGACCCAGTACTTC
CDR3: CASSLGVPWTDQETQYF

size: -
D: -
J: TRBJ2-1
V: TRBV7-2
DNA: TGTGCCAGCAGCTTACCCGGACTATCAAGGAATGAGCAGTTCTTC
CDR3: CASSLPGLSRNEQFF

size: -
D: TRBD2
J: TRBJ2-1
V: TRBV28
DNA: TGTGCCAGCAGCCTGCTGGGGAACGGGGGGAACCTTTTAAATGAGCAGTTCTTC
CDR3: CASSLLGNGGNLLNEQFF

size: few
D: TRBD2
J: TRBJ2-3
V: TRBV6-4
DNA: TGTGCCAGCAGTGACTCGGGGGGGAAGGGAACAGATACGCAGTATTTT
CDR3: CASSDSGGKGTDTQYF

size: -
D: -
J: TRBJ1-2
V: TRBV10-3
DNA: TGTGCCATCAGTGAGTCTAAGCTATCCTATGGCTACACCTTC
CDR3: CAISESKLSYGYTF

size: -
D: -
J: TRBJ1-3
V: TRBV21-1
DNA: TGTGCCAGCAAATTGACAGGGGAAGGAAACACCATATATTTT
CDR3: CASKLTGEGNTIYF

size: few
D: -
J: TRBJ1-5
V: TRBV27
DNA: TGTGCCAGCACAACATCGGGGGGGCCCCAGCATTTT
CDR3: CASTTSGGPQHF

size: -
D: TRBD1
J: TRBJ1-3
V: TRBV7-2
DNA: TGTGCCAGCAGCACCGGGACAGTAGTAAACACCATATATTTT
CDR3: CASSTGTVVNTIYF

size: -
D: -
J: TRBJ2-7
V: TRBV9
DNA: TGTGCCAGCACCCCAGGGGACAACTACGAGCAGTACTTC
CDR3: CASTPGDNYEQYF

size: -
D: -
J: TRBJ2-2
V: TRBV2
DNA: TGTGCCAGCAGTGGCCGGGGCGGGGAGCTGTTTTTT
CDR3: CASSGRGGELFF

size: -
D: TRBD2
J: TRBJ2-2
V: TRBV11-2
DNA: TGTGCCAGCAGCGGGAGAATAGCGGGGAACACCGGGGAGCTGTTTTTT
CDR3: CASSGRIAGNTGELFF

size: -
D: TRBD2
J: TRBJ2-3
V: TRBV5-1
DNA: TGCGCCAGCAGCGCTAACCAAATAGCGGGAGGGCCGGGAACAGATACGCAGTATTTT
CDR3: CASSANQIAGGPGTDTQYF

size: once
D: TRBD2
J: TRBJ2-3
V: TRBV7-3
DNA: TGTGCCAGCAGCTTAAGGCAGCGGGGGGGCTCAGATACGCAGTATTTT
CDR3: CASSLRQRGGSDTQYF

size: -
D: -
J: TRBJ1-2
V: TRBV11-1
DNA: TGTGCCAGCAGCTTGGAGACACAGGGCTATGGCTACACCTTC
CDR3: CASSLETQGYGYTF

size: -
D: -
J: TRBJ1-3
V: TRBV7-2
DNA: TGTGCCAGCTCAGACTCTGGAAACACCATATATTTT
CDR3: CASSDSGNTIYF

size: -
D: TRBD2
J: TRBJ2-5
V: TRBV14
DNA: TGTGCCAGCAGCCGGGCGAGCGGGGGGCCAAAAGAGACCCAGTACTTC
CDR3: CASSRASGGPKETQYF

size: -
D: TRBD2
J: TRBJ2-5
V: TRBV13
DNA: TGTGCCAGCAGCCTAAAGACTAGCGGGATCCAAGAGACCCAGTACTTC
CDR3: CASSLKTSGIQETQYF

size: once
D: TRBD1
J: TRBJ2-2
V: TRBV5-4
DNA: TGTGCCAGCAGCTTGGGAGGGACAGGGTATGCGGGGGAGCTGTTTTTT
CDR3: CASSLGGTGYAGELFF

size: -
D: -
J: TRBJ1-1
V: TRBV19
DNA: TGTGCCAGTAGGAAACAGGGTCTCACTGAAGCTTTCTTT
CDR3: CASRKQGLTEAFF